One TCR beta chain is described in this entry. The data stem from a study of blood T cell repertoires in COVID-19. Study context: Specimens from acute and convalescent COVID-19 originated in the United States, Italy and Spain.

Germline loops: CDR1 MDHEN, CDR2 SYDVKM. The CDR3 has 16 amino acids. After removal of 8 bases from V and 0 bases from J, the junction contained 10 bases not matched to a gene. Using immunoSEQ multiplex PCR, the repertoire was profiled, and TCRdb retains in-frame clones only, with some absent. The sample shows hundreds of thousands of clones, around 87% of them seen only once. The source is a woman aged 50 to 60 who had recovered from COVID-19. V and J are TRBV28 and TRBJ1-1; 9 bases map to TRBD1. The sequenced sample consisted of peripheral blood. The CDR3 loop is CASQGTGRSMNTEAFF. The CDR3 coding sequence is TGTGCCAGCCAGGGGACAGGGAGGTCCATGAACACTGAAGCTTTCTTT.